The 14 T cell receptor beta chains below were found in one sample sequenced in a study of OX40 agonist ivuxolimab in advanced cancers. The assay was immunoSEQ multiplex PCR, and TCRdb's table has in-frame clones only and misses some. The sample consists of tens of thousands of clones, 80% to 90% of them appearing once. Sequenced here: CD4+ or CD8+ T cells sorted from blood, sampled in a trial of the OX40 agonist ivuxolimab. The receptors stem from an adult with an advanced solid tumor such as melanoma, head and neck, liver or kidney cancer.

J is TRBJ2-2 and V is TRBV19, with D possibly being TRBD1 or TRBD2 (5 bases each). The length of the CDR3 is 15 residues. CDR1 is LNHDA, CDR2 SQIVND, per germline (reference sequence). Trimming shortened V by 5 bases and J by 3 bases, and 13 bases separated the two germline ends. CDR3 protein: CASSHQGVDTGELFF. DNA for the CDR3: TGTGCCAGTAGTCATCAGGGAGTGGACACCGGGGAGCTGTTTTTT.

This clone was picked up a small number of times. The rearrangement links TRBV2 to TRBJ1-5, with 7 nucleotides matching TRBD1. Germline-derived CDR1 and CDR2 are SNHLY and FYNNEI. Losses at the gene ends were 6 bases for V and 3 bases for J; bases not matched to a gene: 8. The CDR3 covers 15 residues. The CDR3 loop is CASRLQGIDNQPQHF. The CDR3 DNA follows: TGTGCCAGCAGGCTACAGGGGATCGACAATCAGCCCCAGCATTTT.

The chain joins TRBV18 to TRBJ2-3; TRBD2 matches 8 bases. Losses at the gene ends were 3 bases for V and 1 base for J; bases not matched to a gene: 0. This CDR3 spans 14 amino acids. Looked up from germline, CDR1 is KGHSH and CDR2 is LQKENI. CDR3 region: CASSPSGGTDTQYF. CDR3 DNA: TGTGCCAGCTCACCTAGCGGGGGCACAGATACGCAGTATTTT. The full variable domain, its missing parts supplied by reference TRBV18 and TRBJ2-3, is NAGVMQNPRHLVRRRGQEARLRCSPMKGHSHVYWYRQLPEEGLKFMVYLQKENIIDESGMPKERFSAEFPKEGPSILRIQQVVRGDSAAYFCASSPSGGTDTQYFGPGTRLTVL.

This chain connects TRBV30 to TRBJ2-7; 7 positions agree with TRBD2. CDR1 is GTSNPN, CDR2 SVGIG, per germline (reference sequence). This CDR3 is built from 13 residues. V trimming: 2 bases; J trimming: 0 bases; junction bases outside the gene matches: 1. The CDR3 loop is CAWSWDYSYEQYF. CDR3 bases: TGTGCCTGGAGTTGGGACTACTCCTACGAGCAGTACTTC.

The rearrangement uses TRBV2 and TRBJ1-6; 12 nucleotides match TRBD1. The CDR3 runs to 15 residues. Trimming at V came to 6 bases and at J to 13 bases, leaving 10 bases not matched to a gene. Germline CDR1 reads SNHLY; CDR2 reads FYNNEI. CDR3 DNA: TGTGCCAGCAGGATATCCGGGACAGGGGGCTCCCCCCTCCACTTT. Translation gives CASRISGTGGSPLHF.

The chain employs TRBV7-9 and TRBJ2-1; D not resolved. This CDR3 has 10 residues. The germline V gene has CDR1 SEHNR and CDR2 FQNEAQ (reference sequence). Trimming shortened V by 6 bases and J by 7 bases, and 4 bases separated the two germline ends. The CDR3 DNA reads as TGTGCCAGCAGTGGAAATGAGCAGTTCTTC. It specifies CASSGNEQFF.

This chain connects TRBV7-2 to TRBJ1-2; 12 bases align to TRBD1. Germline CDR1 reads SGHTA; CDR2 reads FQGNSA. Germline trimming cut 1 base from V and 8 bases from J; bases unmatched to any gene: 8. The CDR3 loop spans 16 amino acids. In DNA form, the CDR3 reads TGTGCCAGCAGCTTAGGGCTGGGACAGGGGGCGCTAGGCTACACCTTC. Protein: CASSLGLGQGALGYTF.

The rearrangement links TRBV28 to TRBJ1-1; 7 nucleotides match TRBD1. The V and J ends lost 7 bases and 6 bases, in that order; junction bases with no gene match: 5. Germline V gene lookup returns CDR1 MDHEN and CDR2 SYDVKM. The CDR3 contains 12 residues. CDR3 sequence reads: CASTKTGSEAFF. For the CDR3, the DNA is TGTGCCAGCACCAAGACAGGGTCTGAAGCTTTCTTT. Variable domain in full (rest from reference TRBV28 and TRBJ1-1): DVKVTQSSRYLVKRTGEKVFLECVQDMDHENMFWYRQDPGLGLRLIYFSYDVKMKEKGDIPEGYSVSREKKERFSLILESASTNQTSMYLCASTKTGSEAFFGQGTRLTVV.

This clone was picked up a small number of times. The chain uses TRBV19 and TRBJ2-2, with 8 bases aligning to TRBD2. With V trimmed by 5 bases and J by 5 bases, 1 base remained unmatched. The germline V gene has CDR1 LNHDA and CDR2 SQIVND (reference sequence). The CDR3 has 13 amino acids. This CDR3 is CASSREGTGELFF. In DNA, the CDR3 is TGTGCCAGTAGTCGGGAGGGGACCGGGGAGCTGTTTTTT. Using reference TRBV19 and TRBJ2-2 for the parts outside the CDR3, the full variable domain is DGGITQSPKYLFRKEGQNVTLSCEQNLNHDAMYWYRQDPGQGLRLIYYSQIVNDFQKGDIAEGYSVSREKKESFPLTVTSAQKNPTAFYLCASSREGTGELFFGEGSRLTVL.

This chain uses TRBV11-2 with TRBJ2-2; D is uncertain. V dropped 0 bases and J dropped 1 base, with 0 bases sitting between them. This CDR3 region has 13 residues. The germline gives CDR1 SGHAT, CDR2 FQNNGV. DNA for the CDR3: TGTGCCAGCAGCTTAGAGAACACCGGGGAGCTGTTTTTT. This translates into CASSLENTGELFF.

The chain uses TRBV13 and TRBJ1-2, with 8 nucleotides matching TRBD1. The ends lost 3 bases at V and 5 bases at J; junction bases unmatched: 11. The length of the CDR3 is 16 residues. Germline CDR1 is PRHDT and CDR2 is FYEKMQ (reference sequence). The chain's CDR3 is CASSLLRGLMRYGYTF. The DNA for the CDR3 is TGTGCCAGCAGCTTGCTCAGGGGGCTCATGCGGTATGGCTACACCTTC.

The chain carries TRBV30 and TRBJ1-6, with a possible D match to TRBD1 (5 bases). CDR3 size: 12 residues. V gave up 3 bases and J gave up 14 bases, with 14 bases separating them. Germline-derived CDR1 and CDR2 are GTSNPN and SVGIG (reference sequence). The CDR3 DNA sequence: TGTGCCTGGAGGATGGGGGGTGAAACCCTCCACTTT. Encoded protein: CAWRMGGETLHF.

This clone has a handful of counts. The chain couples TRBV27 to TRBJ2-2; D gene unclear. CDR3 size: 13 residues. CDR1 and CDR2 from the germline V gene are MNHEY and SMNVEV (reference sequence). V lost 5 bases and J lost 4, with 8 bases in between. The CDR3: CASSPTGTGELFF. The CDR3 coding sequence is TGTGCCAGCAGTCCGACTGGCACCGGGGAGCTGTTTTTT.

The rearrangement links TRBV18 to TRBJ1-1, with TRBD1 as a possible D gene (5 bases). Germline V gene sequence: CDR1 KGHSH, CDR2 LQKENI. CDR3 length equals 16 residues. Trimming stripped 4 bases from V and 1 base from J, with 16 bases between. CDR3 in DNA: TGTGCCAGCTCACTTGGGACCGAAATTAGGAACACTGAAGCTTTCTTT. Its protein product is CASSLGTEIRNTEAFF.